This is a list of T cell receptor beta chains from one sample in a study of T cell changes during pregnancy in multiple sclerosis. Assay used: immunoSEQ multiplex PCR; TCRdb lists only in-frame clones, some missing. Of roughly 120,000 clones listed, approximately 93% were seen once; the top ten hold roughly 6%. Sample: peripheral blood, taken before pregnancy. The receptors come from a female donor with multiple sclerosis, enrolled in a pregnancy study. Both conserved end residues are part of each CDR3. D genes are given only for firm matches. Clone size is shown for a subset of rows, as once, few, many or a class of expanded clone.

.	.	14	TRBJ2-7	TRBV2	CASSELDTTYEQYF	TGTGCCAGCAGTGAATTGGACACCACCTACGAGCAGTACTTC
.	TRBD2	14	TRBJ2-7	TRBV6-6	CASSYTRTSNEQYF	TGTGCCAGCAGTTATACTCGGACTAGCAACGAGCAGTACTTC
.	TRBD1	13	TRBJ2-7	TRBV15	CATSRATGREQYF	TGTGCCACCAGCAGGGCGACAGGGCGCGAGCAGTACTTC
.	.	15	TRBJ1-5	TRBV7-2	CASSFDIWGNQPQHF	TGTGCCAGCAGCTTCGACATTTGGGGCAATCAGCCCCAGCATTTT
.	.	14	TRBJ2-1	TRBV19	CASRFWGGGNEQFF	TGTGCCAGTAGATTCTGGGGGGGCGGGAATGAGCAGTTCTTC
.	.	13	TRBJ2-7	TRBV29-1	CSVLRTDGGQQYF	TGCAGCGTTTTAAGGACAGACGGGGGGCAGCAGTACTTC
.	TRBD1	16	TRBJ1-2	TRBV7-8	CASSLAAPGQGNGYTF	TGTGCCAGCAGCTTAGCGGCTCCGGGACAGGGTAATGGCTACACCTTC
.	TRBD1	15	TRBJ2-7	TRBV18	CASSPTGQGSYEQYF	TGTGCCAGCTCCCCAACTGGACAGGGCTCCTACGAGCAGTACTTC
.	TRBD1	15	TRBJ1-5	TRBV18	CASSPGTGVNQPQHF	TGTGCCAGCTCCCCCGGGACAGGGGTCAATCAGCCCCAGCATTTT
.	TRBD1	18	TRBJ1-2	TRBV4-1	CASSLEGRTGGQVYGYTF	TGCGCCAGCAGCCTCGAGGGGAGGACAGGGGGCCAGGTCTATGGCTACACCTTC
.	TRBD2	14	TRBJ2-1	TRBV6-1	CASPGLATYNEQFF	TGTGCCAGCCCGGGACTAGCGACCTACAATGAGCAGTTCTTC
.	.	14	TRBJ1-1	TRBV5-6	CASSLIHPGTEAFF	TGTGCCAGCAGCTTGATCCACCCAGGGACTGAAGCTTTCTTT
.	.	15	TRBJ1-1	TRBV9	CASSVLGGSGSEAFF	TGTGCCAGCAGCGTCCTGGGGGGGTCCGGCTCTGAAGCTTTCTTT
.	.	15	TRBJ1-1	TRBV27	CASSFSTAYHTEAFF	TGTGCCAGCAGTTTCTCGACTGCCTATCACACTGAAGCTTTCTTT
.	TRBD1	19	TRBJ1-1	TRBV14	CASSLGTALNWGSSSEAFF	TGTGCCAGCAGCCTAGGGACAGCTTTGAACTGGGGGTCGAGCTCTGAAGCTTTCTTT
.	.	15	TRBJ2-7	TRBV6-5	CASSRANRVGYEQYF	TGTGCCAGCAGCCGAGCCAACAGGGTTGGGTACGAGCAGTACTTC
.	.	15	TRBJ2-3	TRBV7-9	CASSHGSLTTDTQYF	TGTGCCAGCAGCCACGGTTCACTCACCACAGATACGCAGTATTTT
.	TRBD1	16	TRBJ1-3	TRBV19	CASSSRTGFSGNTIYF	TGTGCCAGTAGTTCACGGACAGGCTTCTCTGGAAACACCATATATTTT
.	.	19	TRBJ1-3	TRBV5-1	CASSYEPTGPYDSGNTIYF	TGCGCCAGCAGCTACGAACCTACAGGGCCTTACGACTCTGGAAACACCATATATTTT
once	.	13	TRBJ1-1	TRBV6-4	CASSPPGNTEAFF	TGTGCCAGCAGCCCGCCGGGGAACACTGAAGCTTTCTTT
.	TRBD1	14	TRBJ1-6	TRBV6-5	CASSRTGDSSPLHF	TGTGCCAGCAGTAGGACGGGGGACAGCTCACCCCTCCACTTT
.	.	10	TRBJ2-5	TRBV6-1	CATGGATQYF	TGTGCCACCGGTGGGGCGACCCAGTACTTC
.	.	15	TRBJ2-7	TRBV6-1	CASSSRHPPGDEQYF	TGTGCCAGCAGTTCCCGACATCCCCCGGGGGACGAGCAGTACTTC
.	.	13	TRBJ2-7	TRBV28	CASTIQGSYEQYF	TGTGCCAGCACTATTCAGGGTTCCTACGAGCAGTACTTC
.	.	15	TRBJ2-2	TRBV6-1	CASRGSWVVTGELFF	TGTGCCAGCAGGGGTAGCTGGGTGGTAACCGGGGAGCTGTTTTTT
once	TRBD2	17	TRBJ2-2	TRBV19	CASSIVAASGSTGELFF	TGTGCCAGTAGTATAGTGGCGGCTAGCGGGAGTACCGGGGAGCTGTTTTTT
.	TRBD1	13	TRBJ2-6	TRBV28	CASSFGTGGALDF	TGTGCCAGCAGTTTTGGGACAGGGGGCGCCCTAGATTTC
.	.	15	TRBJ2-3	TRBV28	CASSVDWSRRYTQYF	TGTGCCAGCAGTGTTGACTGGTCCCGGCGGTATACGCAGTATTTT
.	.	13	TRBJ1-5	TRBV7-3	CASSWTRNQPQHF	TGTGCCAGCAGCTGGACACGCAATCAGCCCCAGCATTTT
.	TRBD1	15	TRBJ2-7	TRBV5-4	CASSPDRGPTYEQYF	TGTGCCAGCAGCCCGGACAGGGGACCTACATACGAGCAGTACTTC
.	TRBD2	18	TRBJ2-1	TRBV5-6	CASSWGGRGSGVYNEQFF	TGTGCCAGCAGCTGGGGGGGCCGGGGTAGCGGGGTATACAATGAGCAGTTCTTC
once	.	14	TRBJ1-2	TRBV7-8	CASSPGETNYGYTF	TGTGCCAGCAGCCCCGGGGAGACTAACTATGGCTACACCTTC
few	.	15	TRBJ2-3	TRBV11-2	CASSLESRNTDTQYF	TGTGCCAGCAGCTTAGAATCGCGGAACACAGATACGCAGTATTTT
.	TRBD1	16	TRBJ2-2	TRBV18	CASSSGTDHRVRELFF	TGTGCCAGCTCATCCGGGACAGACCACCGTGTCCGGGAGCTGTTTTTT
.	TRBD1	17	TRBJ2-5	TRBV5-6	CASSLFRGQGYQETQYF	TGTGCCAGCAGCTTATTCAGGGGGCAGGGGTACCAAGAGACCCAGTACTTC
.	TRBD2	17	TRBJ2-5	TRBV13	CASSPGTSGRYQETQYF	TGTGCCAGCAGCCCCGGGACTAGCGGGAGGTACCAAGAGACCCAGTACTTC
.	TRBD2	15	TRBJ2-7	TRBV27	CASSKRGRQPYEQYF	TGTGCCAGCAGCAAGCGCGGGAGGCAACCCTACGAGCAGTACTTC
.	TRBD1	15	TRBJ1-2	TRBV6-1	CASIIGTGGFYGYTF	TGTGCCAGCATTATAGGGACAGGGGGCTTCTATGGCTACACCTTC
few	.	13	TRBJ1-6	TRBV9	CASSVSQGQPLHF	TGTGCCAGCAGCGTATCTCAGGGACAACCCCTCCACTTT
.	TRBD2	16	TRBJ2-5	TRBV18	CASSPKSPGSGGTQYF	TGTGCCAGCTCACCAAAGTCCCCAGGGAGCGGGGGGACCCAGTACTTC
.	.	16	TRBJ2-3	TRBV27	CASSLLRVWGTDTQYF	TGTGCCAGCAGTCTACTGAGGGTGTGGGGCACAGATACGCAGTATTTT
.	.	14	TRBJ2-7	TRBV18	CASSNRAGSYEQYF	TGTGCCAGCTCAAACAGGGCGGGTTCCTACGAGCAGTACTTC
.	.	12	TRBJ1-2	TRBV7-9	CASSSLAGSYTF	TGTGCCAGCAGCTCGCTGGCAGGGAGCTACACCTTC
.	.	14	TRBJ2-7	TRBV28	CASSFAGNNYEQYF	TGTGCCAGCAGTTTTGCAGGGAACAACTACGAGCAGTACTTC
few	.	12	TRBJ2-5	TRBV6-1	CASNPGLETQYF	TGTGCCAGCAACCCAGGGTTAGAGACCCAGTACTTC